The 13 T cell receptor beta chains in this list originate from one sample, sequenced in a study of cytomegalovirus exposure and HLA in healthy donors. The study ran its PCR with 60 Vbeta and 13 Jbeta primers. Generated by immunoSEQ multiplex PCR, the TCRdb table keeps only in-frame clones and is missing some. The data contain under 130,000 clones, 78% of them singletons. What was sequenced was PBMCs. The source of these receptors is a young man in good health and CMV-seronegative.

The V and J genes are TRBV10-2 and TRBJ2-2, with 11 positions matching TRBD2. V lost 7 bases and J lost 1; bases outside the gene matches: 2. CDR1 and CDR2 from the germline V gene are WSHSY and SAAADI. CDR3 length: 15 residues. This CDR3 is CASMTSGKNTGELFF. The DNA of the CDR3 is TGCGCCAGCATGACTAGCGGGAAGAACACCGGGGAGCTGTTTTTT.

V usage is TRBV7-2 and J usage is TRBJ2-3, with 13 nucleotides matching TRBD2. The CDR3 has 17 amino acids. Germline V gene sequence: CDR1 SGHTA, CDR2 FQGNSA. The junction had 4 bases not matched to a gene; V was cut back by 1 base and J by 3 bases. The CDR3 nucleotides read TGTGCCAGCAGCTTAGGGACTAGCGGGAGTGGTACAGATACGCAGTATTTT. Encoded protein: CASSLGTSGSGTDTQYF.

The V call is TRBV7-8, the J call TRBJ2-1, with D possibly being TRBD1 (5 bases). Germline V gene lookup returns CDR1 SGHVS and CDR2 FQNEAQ. V dropped 1 base and J dropped 2 bases, with 9 bases sitting between them. The CDR3 is made up of 15 amino acids. The CDR3 nucleotides are TGTGCCAGCAGCTTAGTCAGGGATCCCTACAATGAGCAGTTCTTC. Its protein is CASSLVRDPYNEQFF. Based on the CDR3 plus reference TRBV7-8 and TRBJ2-1, the full variable domain is GAGVSQSPRYKVAKRGQDVALRCDPISGHVSLFWYQQALGQGPEFLTYFQNEAQLDKSGLPSDRFFAERPEGSVSTLKIQRTQQEDSAVYLCASSLVRDPYNEQFFGPGTRLTVL.

The V call is TRBV2, the J call TRBJ2-2, with 10 bases aligning to TRBD1. There are 15 residues in the CDR3. The trim removed 4 bases at V and 8 bases at J, leaving 7 bases unmatched. The germline V gene encodes CDR1 SNHLY and CDR2 FYNNEI. DNA for the CDR3: TGTGCCAGCAGTGTGCCGGGACAGGGGCGAGGGGAGCTGTTTTTT. This sequence encodes CASSVPGQGRGELFF.

CDR3 in amino acids: CASSEAQGRNTEAFF. CDR3 nucleotides: TGTGCCAGCAGTGAAGCCCAGGGCCGGAACACTGAAGCTTTCTTT. The rearrangement joins TRBV2 to TRBJ1-1, with D maybe TRBD1 (5 bases). Trimming pared 0 bases from V and 1 base from J, leaving 9 bases between. Germline V gene sequence: CDR1 SNHLY, CDR2 FYNNEI. The length of the CDR3 is 15 residues.

This chain links TRBV27 with TRBJ2-1; 8 nucleotides line up with TRBD1. After removal of 8 bases from V and 0 bases from J, the junction contained 6 bases not matched to a gene. CDR1 is MNHEY, CDR2 SMNVEV, per germline (reference sequence). There are 15 residues in the CDR3. CDR3 sequence reads: CASGQGSFSYNEQFF. The CDR3 DNA sequence: TGTGCCAGCGGACAGGGATCCTTCTCCTACAATGAGCAGTTCTTC.

The chain has TRBV5-6 and TRBJ1-6, with 8 positions matching TRBD1. Per germline, CDR1 SGHDT and CDR2 YYEEEE. The CDR3 contains 15 residues. V was pared by 4 bases and J by 5 bases, with 5 bases of the junction left unmatched. CDR3 in amino acids: CASSIGTGDNSPLHF. CDR3 nucleotide sequence: TGTGCCAGCAGCATCGGGACAGGAGATAATTCACCCCTCCACTTT.

The rearrangement links TRBV2 to TRBJ1-1; 9 nucleotides align to TRBD1. CDR1 is SNHLY and CDR2 is FYNNEI in the germline V gene. V was pared by 8 bases and J by 4 bases, with 5 bases of the junction left unmatched. This CDR3 spans 13 amino acids. DNA of the CDR3: TGTGCCAGCGACCGGGACAGGGTCACTGAAGCTTTCTTT. It translates to CASDRDRVTEAFF.

The chain employs TRBV9 and TRBJ2-1, with 7 bases aligning to TRBD2. The CDR3 extends over 15 amino acids. Trimming removed 2 bases from V and 8 bases from J; junction bases left unmatched: 10. In germline, CDR1 is SGDLS, CDR2 YYNGEE. The CDR3 DNA reads TGTGCCAGCAGCGTCGTGGGAGGGTTAATGCATGAGCAGTTCTTC. Translated, it gives CASSVVGGLMHEQFF. Looking up the rest from reference TRBV9 and TRBJ2-1 gives the full variable domain: DSGVTQTPKHLITATGQRVTLRCSPRSGDLSVYWYQQSLDQGLQFLIQYYNGEERAKGNILERFSAQQFPDLHSELNLSSLELGDSALYFCASSVVGGLMHEQFFGPGTRLTVL.

A single count supports this clone. This rearrangement joins TRBV6-1 to TRBJ2-2, with D possibly TRBD1 on 6 matching bases. Germline V CDR1 and CDR2: MNHNS, SASEGT. V was cut by 8 bases and J by 5 bases, with 15 bases left in between. The CDR3 extends over 14 amino acids. CDR3 in DNA: TGTGCCAGCCTAAACAGGGCTCAGACCGGGGAGCTGTTTTTT. Protein sequence: CASLNRAQTGELFF.

This chain uses TRBV4-1 with TRBJ2-2; D unclear. Germline loops: CDR1 MGHRA, CDR2 YSYEKL. This CDR3 is 15 amino acids long. Trimming removed 0 bases at V and 6 bases at J, with 11 bases between. The CDR3 bases are TGCGCCAGCAGCCAAGATAATAGCCTAGCCGGGGAGCTGTTTTTT. It is translated as CASSQDNSLAGELFF.

This clone has a single count. The chain recombines TRBV25-1 with TRBJ2-7; 8 nucleotides match TRBD2. The CDR3 is 15 amino acids. V shed 0 bases and J 4 bases; nucleotides not matched to a gene: 5. Germline V gives CDR1 MGHDK, CDR2 SYGVNS. The CDR3 nucleotides are TGTGCCAGCAGTGAATATAGCGGGGCTCGGTACGAGCAGTACTTC. Its protein is CASSEYSGARYEQYF.

This chain joins TRBV10-1 and TRBJ2-7; 8 nucleotides line up with TRBD2. Germline CDR1 WNHNN, CDR2 SYGVQD (reference sequence). J was trimmed by 5 bases and V by 3 bases; bases with no gene match: 6. CDR3 length: 14 residues. The CDR3 sequence: CASSDRGGVHEQYF. The CDR3 DNA sequence: TGCGCCAGCAGTGACCGGGGGGGAGTCCACGAGCAGTACTTC.